This entry describes one T cell receptor (beta chain). It has no known antigen specificity. No base quality information exists; no much larger clone differs at one position. The data originate from a study of shared clonotypes between healthy human individuals (dated by TCRdb to about 2020). Some background on the complete study: A couple of women and a few men aged 18 to 49 years were included in the cohort. Between about 0.8 and 9 billion PBMCs per donor were obtained by leukapheresis. To estimate repertoire size and how much clonotype sharing occurs between individuals, the study deeply sequenced the blood TCR repertoires of several healthy adults. Per donor, three plates each were used for CD4 naive and CD4 memory, two for CD8 naive, and one for CD8 memory. To increase sequencing depth and limit assay-specific biases, TCR repertoire library preparation and sequencing were carried out by different laboratories using diverse techniques.

Using the deep immunoSEQ assay, TCR CDR3 regions were amplified from genomic DNA by multiplex PCR. Extracted genomic DNA from each cell subset was distributed evenly across all wells of several immunoSEQ 96-well plates, and each plate was treated as a replicate. For sorted subsets, each replicate PCR was loaded with roughly 200 ng genomic DNA, equivalent to 25,000 to 35,000 T cell genomes. The purified libraries were quantified using a Qubit 3.0 fluorometer, sized with a Bioanalyzer 2100, and then quantified again using the KAPA Library Quantification kit. Each immunoSEQ 96-well plate was sequenced on its own single-read 150-cycle Illumina NextSeq 550 flow cell. Under the source paper's analysis protocol: Because only junctional sequences without quality scores were contained in the immunoSEQ output, filtering matching that applied to full-length reads could not be performed. Sequences were annotated with PyIR, a Python wrapper for IgBLAST v1.9, and V/J genes and CDR3 were assigned using IMGT germline references. Reads were removed for weak V/J assignments (E-value above 1e-6), missing CDR3, stop codons, out-of-frame junctions, or ambiguous translated residues. V3J clonotypes were defined by identical inferred V gene, J gene, and CDR3 amino acid sequence. To compute the percentage overlap between repertoires, the number of shared unique clonotypes was divided by the size of the smaller repertoire. RTK rarefaction, the Chao1 estimator, and Recon v2.1 estimates of unobserved clonotypes were used to assess repertoire richness. OLGA was used to compute generation probabilities for all TCRbeta clonotypes that the gDNA method yielded from a handful of donors. TCRdb re-hosts the immuneACCESS table, in-frame sequences only. Its copies lack some clones; in the studies checked, an unresolved V gene accounts for under half of them, and the cause for the rest is not known. D and trimming come from the DNA, and the V and J calls and clone size come from that table. The sample contains 2,500,000 or so clones, approximately 94% of them found a single time. Around 0.15% of the sample is taken by the ten largest.

The junction shows trimming of 5 bases on V and 7 bases on J, plus 11 bases between the germline ends. From a lookup of the germline V gene, CDR1 and CDR2 are SGHTA and FQGNSA. The CDR3 spans 12 residues, from the cysteine through the phenylalanine. The read is trimmed to its CDR3 DNA, 36 bases read in frame from base 1. The donors were healthy, HIV-negative adults with no recently reported acute infections or vaccinations. All donors were Caucasian adults living in Nashville, Tennessee, USA. Magnetic negative selection was used to enrich CD4+ T cells, after which naive cells were positively selected on CD45RA and the negative fraction became the memory subset. Blood was obtained by leukapheresis, after which PBMCs were separated by Ficoll-Histopaque density gradient centrifugation and cryopreserved in liquid nitrogen vapor phase. Analytical flow cytometry was used to check the purity and quantity of every magnetically sorted T cell population. Each sorted fraction had its genomic DNA isolated and then quantified by UV absorbance on a Nanodrop 2000c.

What the research found in general, with its limitations: Based on pairwise subsampling, the degree of clonotype sharing among donors was expected to be affected by sequencing depth. Sampling was restricted to blood, and TCR repertoires in tissue are likely to differ from TCR repertoires in blood. Compared with non-shared clonotypes, the clonotypes found in all four sorted-subset donors had higher generation probabilities. The genetic and exposure-history diversity represented was limited by the small number of donors. Naive subsets generally had larger estimated clonotype richness than memory subsets did. Rarefaction of sorted-subset datasets indicated incomplete sequencing despite the large sequencing depth. Sharing across several donors was observed for approximately 4.6% of naive CD4, over 3% of naive CD8, 2% to 2.5% of memory CD4, and approximately 0.41% of memory CD8 clonotypes.

Recombination connected TRBV7-2 to TRBJ2-5, with the D gene call left open. Sequences were obtained from naive CD4+ T cells sorted from blood. The cell subset or site label corresponds to: CD45RA+ positively selected. This TCR came from a man aged 18 to 30 in good health. The nucleotide sequence reads TGTGCCAGCAGCCAAGATATAGGGACCCAGTACTTC. Its protein is CASSQDIGTQYF.